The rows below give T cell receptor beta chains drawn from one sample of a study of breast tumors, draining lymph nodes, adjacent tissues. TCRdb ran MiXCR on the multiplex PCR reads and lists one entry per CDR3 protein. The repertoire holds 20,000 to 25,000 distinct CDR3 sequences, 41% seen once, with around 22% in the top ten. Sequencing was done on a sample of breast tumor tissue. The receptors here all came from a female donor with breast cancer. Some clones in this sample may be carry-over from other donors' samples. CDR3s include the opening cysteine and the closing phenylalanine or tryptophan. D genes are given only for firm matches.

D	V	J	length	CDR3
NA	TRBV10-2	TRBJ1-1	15	CASSEFQGTNTEAFF
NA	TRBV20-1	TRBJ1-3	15	CSARDSGAAGNTIYF
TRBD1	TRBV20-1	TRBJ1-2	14	CSASPGTGVGGYTF
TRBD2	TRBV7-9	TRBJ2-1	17	CASSSSLTSGENNEQFF
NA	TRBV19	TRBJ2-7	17	CASRLTSLAGTTYEQYF
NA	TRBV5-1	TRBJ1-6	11	CASRDTGVSHF
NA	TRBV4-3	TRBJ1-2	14	CASSQGQLAGGYTF
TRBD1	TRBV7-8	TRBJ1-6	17	CASSFGNRDRKNSPLHF
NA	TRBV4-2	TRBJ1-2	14	CASSQERGGNGYTF
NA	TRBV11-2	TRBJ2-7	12	CASSLARRDEYF
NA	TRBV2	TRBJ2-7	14	CASSEQGPSYEQYF
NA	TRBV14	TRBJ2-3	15	CASSQEQGGIGTQYF
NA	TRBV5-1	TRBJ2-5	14	CATRSRPVQDTQYF
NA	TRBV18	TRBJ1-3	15	CASSPPGLAGNTIYF
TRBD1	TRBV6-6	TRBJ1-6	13	CASSLGQGATLHF
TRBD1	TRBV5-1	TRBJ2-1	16	CASSLTSGGAYNEQFF
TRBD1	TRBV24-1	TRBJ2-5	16	CATSDPRTGGLETQYF
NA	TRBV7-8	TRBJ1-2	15	CASSLGGSVAYGYPF
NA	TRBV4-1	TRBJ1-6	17	CASSQSPSSSYNSPLHF
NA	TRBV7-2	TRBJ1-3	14	CASSLKGSGNTIYF
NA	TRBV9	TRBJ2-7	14	CASSVYGQEGEQYF
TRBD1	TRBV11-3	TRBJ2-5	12	CASSQDRGTQYF
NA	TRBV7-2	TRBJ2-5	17	CASSLEETGQTQEPQYF
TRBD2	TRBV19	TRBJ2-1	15	CASSTAGVNRNEQFF
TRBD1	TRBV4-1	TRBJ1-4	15	CASSQRGQGVKKLFF
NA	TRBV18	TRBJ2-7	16	CASSPRRGTSTYEQYF
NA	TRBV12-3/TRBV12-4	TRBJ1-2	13	CASTPGAGGGYTF
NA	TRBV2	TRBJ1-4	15	CASTLGQLTNEKLFF
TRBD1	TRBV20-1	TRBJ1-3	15	CSARTGGDSGNTIYF
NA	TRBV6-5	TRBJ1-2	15	CASSYSPEVLYGYTF
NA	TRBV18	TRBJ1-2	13	CASSQQDTYGYTF
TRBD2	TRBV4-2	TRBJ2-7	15	CASSQFSGGSYEQYF
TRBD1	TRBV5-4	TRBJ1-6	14	CASSRTGESSPLHF
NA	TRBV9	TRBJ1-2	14	CASSGGTGTYGYTF
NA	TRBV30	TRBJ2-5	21	CAWSGPGGGEKLFFGSGTQYF
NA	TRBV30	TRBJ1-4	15	CAGMPLGFGDEKLFF
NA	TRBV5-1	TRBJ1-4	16	CASSFNGGWEGEKLFF
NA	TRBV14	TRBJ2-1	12	CASMGTFNEQFF
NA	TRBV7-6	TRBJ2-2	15	CASSLAGHRTGELFF
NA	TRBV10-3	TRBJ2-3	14	CATCKNAGTDTQYF
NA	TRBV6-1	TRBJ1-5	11	CASSEIQPQHF
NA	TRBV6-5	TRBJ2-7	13	CASNGSPSYEQYF
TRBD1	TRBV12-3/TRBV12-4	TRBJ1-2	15	CASSRGGTANYGYTF
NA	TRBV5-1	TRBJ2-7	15	CASSLNRWSSYEQYF
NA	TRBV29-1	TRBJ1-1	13	CSVSQGRGTEAFF
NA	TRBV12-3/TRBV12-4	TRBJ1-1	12	CASTLRTDEAFF
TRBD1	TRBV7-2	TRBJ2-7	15	CASSLAGTGTYEQYF
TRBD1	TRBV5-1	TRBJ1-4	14	CASSLTGGGEKLFF
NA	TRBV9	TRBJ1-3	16	CASQPESPSSGNTIYF
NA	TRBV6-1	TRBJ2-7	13	CASSGLIYYEQYF